This T cell receptor beta chain was documented in a study of cytotoxic CD8 clonotypes in ibrutinib-treated CLL. The overall study: Samples had a mean of around 230,000 productive templates and 90,000 or so productive rearrangements.

Study-wide findings and caveats: Against age-matched healthy donors, baseline clonality ran higher and tracked circulating CD8+ T-cell counts. Rare overall, public clonotypes shrank or held steady under therapy.

Target depth was 1 in 200,000 to 1 in 1 million T cells, about 10x per clonotype. Data came from immunoSEQ multiplex PCR; TCRdb stores just in-frame clones and leaves some out. The sample has some 300,000 clones, 80% seen once. As for this clone: Its antigen is as yet unknown.

The CDR3 sequence is 8 residues long. Trimming took 7 bases from V and 4 from J, leaving 1 base between them. Per the germline V gene, CDR1 is DFQATT and CDR2 is SNEGSKA (reference sequence). This chain uses TRBV20-1 with TRBJ1-2; D remains unclear. The sample here was PBMCs, taken before ibrutinib treatment. The source of this sequence is a human donor with chronic lymphocytic leukemia. The CDR3, as DNA: TGCAGTGGCTATGGCTACACCTTC. It specifies CSGYGYTF.